This T cell receptor (beta chain) stems from a study of cytomegalovirus exposure and HLA in healthy donors. Findings of the study overall: Being productive about 87% or about 30% of the time was typical of most TCR beta V segments in an earlier analysis.

This CDR3 is 13 amino acids long. Germline V gene lookup returns CDR1 MDHEN and CDR2 SYDVKM. Trimming cost V 10 bases and J 7 bases; bases outside gene matches: 9. The primer mix had 60 Vbeta and 13 Jbeta primers. Only in-frame clones appear in the TCRdb table, and some are missing; sequencing was by immunoSEQ multiplex PCR. The table includes about 36,000 clones, approximately 70% detected once. In the case of this clone: Antigen: not known.

The sequence came from a man between 25 and 39 years old in good health and CMV-seronegative. V gene TRBV28 combines with J gene TRBJ1-5; TRBD1 matches at 8 bases. Input material: PBMCs. The CDR3 spells CAIGRGLEQPQHF. DNA for the CDR3: TGTGCCATCGGCAGGGGGCTAGAGCAGCCCCAGCATTTT.